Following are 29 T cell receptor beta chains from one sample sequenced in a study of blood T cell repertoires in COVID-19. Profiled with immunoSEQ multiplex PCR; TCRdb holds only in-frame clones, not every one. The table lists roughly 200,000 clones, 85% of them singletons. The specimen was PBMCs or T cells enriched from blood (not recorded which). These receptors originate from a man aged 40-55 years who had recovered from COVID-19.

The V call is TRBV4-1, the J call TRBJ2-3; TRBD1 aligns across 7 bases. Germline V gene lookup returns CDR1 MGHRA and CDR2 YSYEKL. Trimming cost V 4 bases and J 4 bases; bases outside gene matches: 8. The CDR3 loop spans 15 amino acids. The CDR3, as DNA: TGCGCCAGCAGCCGAACGCAGGGGGTCGCAGATACGCAGTATTTT. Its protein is CASSRTQGVADTQYF.

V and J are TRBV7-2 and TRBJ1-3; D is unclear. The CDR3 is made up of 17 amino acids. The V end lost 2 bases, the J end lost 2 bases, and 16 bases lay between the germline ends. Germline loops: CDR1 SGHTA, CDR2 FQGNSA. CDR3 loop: CASSLILGPLTGNTIYF. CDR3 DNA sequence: TGTGCCAGCAGCTTAATCCTCGGTCCGCTGACTGGAAACACCATATATTTT.

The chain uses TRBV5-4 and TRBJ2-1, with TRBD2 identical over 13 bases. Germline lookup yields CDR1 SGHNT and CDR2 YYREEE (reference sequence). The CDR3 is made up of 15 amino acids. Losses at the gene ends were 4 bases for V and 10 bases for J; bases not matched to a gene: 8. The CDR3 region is CASSLPLAGGREQFF. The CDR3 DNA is TGTGCCAGCAGCCTCCCACTAGCGGGAGGGCGCGAGCAGTTCTTC.

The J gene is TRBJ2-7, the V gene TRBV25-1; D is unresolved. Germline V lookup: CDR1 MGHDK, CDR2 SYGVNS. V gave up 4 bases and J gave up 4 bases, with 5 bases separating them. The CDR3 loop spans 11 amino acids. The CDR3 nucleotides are TGTGCCAGCAGTGGCGGATACGAGCAGTACTTC. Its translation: CASSGGYEQYF.

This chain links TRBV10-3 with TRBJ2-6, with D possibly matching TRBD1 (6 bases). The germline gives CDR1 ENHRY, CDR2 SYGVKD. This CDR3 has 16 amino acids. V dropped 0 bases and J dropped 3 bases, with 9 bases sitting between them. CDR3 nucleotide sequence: TGTGCCATCAGTGAGTCATCAGGGGTTGGGGCCAACGTCCTGACTTTC. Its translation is CAISESSGVGANVLTF.

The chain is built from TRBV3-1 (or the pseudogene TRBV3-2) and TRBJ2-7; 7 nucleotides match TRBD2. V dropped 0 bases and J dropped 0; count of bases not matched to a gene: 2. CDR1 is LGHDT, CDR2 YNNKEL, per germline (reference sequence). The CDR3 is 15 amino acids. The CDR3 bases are TGTGCCAGCAGCCAAGATTCTAGCGGCTCCTACGAGCAGTACTTC. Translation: CASSQDSSGSYEQYF.

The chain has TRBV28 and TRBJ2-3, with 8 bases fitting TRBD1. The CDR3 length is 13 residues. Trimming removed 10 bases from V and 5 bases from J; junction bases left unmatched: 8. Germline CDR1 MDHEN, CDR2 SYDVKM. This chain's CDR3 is CATSGGAVDTQYF. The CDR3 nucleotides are TGTGCCACATCAGGGGGCGCGGTAGATACGCAGTATTTT.

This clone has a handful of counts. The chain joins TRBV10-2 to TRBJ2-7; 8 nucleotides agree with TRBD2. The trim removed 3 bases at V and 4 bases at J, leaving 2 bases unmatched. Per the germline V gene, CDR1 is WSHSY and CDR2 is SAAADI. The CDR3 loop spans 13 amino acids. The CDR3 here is CASSDASGYEQYF. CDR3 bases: TGCGCCAGCAGTGATGCTAGCGGGTACGAGCAGTACTTC.

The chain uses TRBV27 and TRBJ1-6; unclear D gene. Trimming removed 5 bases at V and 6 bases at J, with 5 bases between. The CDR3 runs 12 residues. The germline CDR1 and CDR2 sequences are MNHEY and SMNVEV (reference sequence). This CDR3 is CASSPINSPLHF. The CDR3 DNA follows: TGTGCCAGCAGTCCTATTAATTCACCCCTCCACTTT.

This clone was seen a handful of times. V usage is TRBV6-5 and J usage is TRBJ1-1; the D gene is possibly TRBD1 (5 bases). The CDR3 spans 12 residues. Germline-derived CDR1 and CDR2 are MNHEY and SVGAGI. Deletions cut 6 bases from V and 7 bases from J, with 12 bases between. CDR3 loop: CASSRTSREAFF. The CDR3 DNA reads TGTGCCAGCAGCCGGACATCCCGTGAAGCTTTCTTT.

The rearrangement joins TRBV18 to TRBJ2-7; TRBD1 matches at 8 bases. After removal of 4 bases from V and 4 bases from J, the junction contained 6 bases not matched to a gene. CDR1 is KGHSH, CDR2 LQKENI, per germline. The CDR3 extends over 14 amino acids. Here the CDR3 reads CASSLRTGRYEQYF. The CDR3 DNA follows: TGTGCCAGCTCACTTCGGACAGGGAGGTACGAGCAGTACTTC. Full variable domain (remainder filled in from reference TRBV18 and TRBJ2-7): NAGVMQNPRHLVRRRGQEARLRCSPMKGHSHVYWYRQLPEEGLKFMVYLQKENIIDESGMPKERFSAEFPKEGPSILRIQQVVRGDSAAYFCASSLRTGRYEQYFGPGTRLTVT.

As DNA, the CDR3 is TGCGCCAGCAGCCAGGACCGAGGGACTAGAAGCACAGATACGCAGTATTTT. Translation: CASSQDRGTRSTDTQYF. This chain uses TRBV4-3 with TRBJ2-3; 8 nucleotides align to TRBD2. In germline, CDR1 is LGHNA, CDR2 YSLEER. CDR3 length: 17 residues. The ends lost 3 bases at V and 0 bases at J; junction bases unmatched: 8.

The CDR3 here is CASSLGLAGTNEQYF. Here the CDR3 DNA reads TGTGCCAGCAGCCTGGGACTAGCGGGGACGAACGAGCAGTACTTC. The chain recombines TRBV9 with TRBJ2-7, with 13 bases fitting TRBD2. V gave up 4 bases and J gave up 5 bases; unmatched junction bases: 6. This CDR3 is built from 15 residues. Germline values: CDR1 SGDLS, CDR2 YYNGEE.

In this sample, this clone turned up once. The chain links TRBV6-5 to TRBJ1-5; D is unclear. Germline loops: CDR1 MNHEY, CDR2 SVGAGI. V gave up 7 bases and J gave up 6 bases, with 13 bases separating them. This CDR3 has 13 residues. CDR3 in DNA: TGTGCCAGCACCCGCGGATGGAGTCAGCCCCAGCATTTT. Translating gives CASTRGWSQPQHF.

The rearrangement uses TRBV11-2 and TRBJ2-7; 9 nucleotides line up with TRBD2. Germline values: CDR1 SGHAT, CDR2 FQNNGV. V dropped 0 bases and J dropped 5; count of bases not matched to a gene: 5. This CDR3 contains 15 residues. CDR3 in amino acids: CASSLDPSGANEQYF. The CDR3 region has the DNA TGTGCCAGCAGCTTAGATCCTAGCGGGGCCAACGAGCAGTACTTC. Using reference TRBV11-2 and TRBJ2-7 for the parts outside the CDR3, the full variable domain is EAGVAQSPRYKIIEKRQSVAFWCNPISGHATLYWYQQILGQGPKLLIQFQNNGVVDDSQLPKDRFSAERLKGVDSTLKIQPAKLEDSAVYLCASSLDPSGANEQYFGPGTRLTVT.

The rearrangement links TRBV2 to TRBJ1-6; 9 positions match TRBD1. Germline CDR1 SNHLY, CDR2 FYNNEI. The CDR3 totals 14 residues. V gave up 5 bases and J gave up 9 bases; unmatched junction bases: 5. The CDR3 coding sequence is TGTGCCAGCAGTCCCCGGGACAGGGTTTCACCCCTCCACTTT. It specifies CASSPRDRVSPLHF.

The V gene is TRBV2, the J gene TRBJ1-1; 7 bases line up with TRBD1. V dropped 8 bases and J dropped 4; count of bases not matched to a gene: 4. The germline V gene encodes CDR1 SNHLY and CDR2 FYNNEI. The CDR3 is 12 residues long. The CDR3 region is CASRDSLTEAFF. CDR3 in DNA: TGTGCCAGCCGGGACAGCCTCACTGAAGCTTTCTTT.

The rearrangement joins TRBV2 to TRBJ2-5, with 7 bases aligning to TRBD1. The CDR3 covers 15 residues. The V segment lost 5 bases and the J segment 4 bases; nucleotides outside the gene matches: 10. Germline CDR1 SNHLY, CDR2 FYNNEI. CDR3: CASSPPTGKGETQYF. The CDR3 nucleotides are TGTGCCAGCAGTCCGCCGACAGGGAAGGGAGAGACCCAGTACTTC.

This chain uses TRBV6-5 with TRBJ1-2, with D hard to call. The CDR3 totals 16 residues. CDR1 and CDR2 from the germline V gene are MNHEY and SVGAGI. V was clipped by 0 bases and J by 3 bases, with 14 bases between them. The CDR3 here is CASSYSTLPQDYGYTF. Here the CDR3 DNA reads TGTGCCAGCAGTTACTCGACCCTCCCCCAGGACTATGGCTACACCTTC.

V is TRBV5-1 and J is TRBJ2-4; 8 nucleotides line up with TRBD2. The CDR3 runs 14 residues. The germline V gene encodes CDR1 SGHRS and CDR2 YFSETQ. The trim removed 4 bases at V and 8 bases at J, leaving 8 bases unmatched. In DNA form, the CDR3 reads TGCGCCAGCAGCCCACTGGACGGGGGGGACATTCAGTACTTC. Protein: CASSPLDGGDIQYF.

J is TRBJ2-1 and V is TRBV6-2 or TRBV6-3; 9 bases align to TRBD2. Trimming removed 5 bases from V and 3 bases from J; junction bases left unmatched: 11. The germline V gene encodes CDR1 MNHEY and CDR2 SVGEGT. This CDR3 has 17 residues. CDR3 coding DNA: TGTGCCAGCAGTCGTAGCGGGAGTGAGGATAACTACAATGAGCAGTTCTTC. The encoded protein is CASSRSGSEDNYNEQFF.

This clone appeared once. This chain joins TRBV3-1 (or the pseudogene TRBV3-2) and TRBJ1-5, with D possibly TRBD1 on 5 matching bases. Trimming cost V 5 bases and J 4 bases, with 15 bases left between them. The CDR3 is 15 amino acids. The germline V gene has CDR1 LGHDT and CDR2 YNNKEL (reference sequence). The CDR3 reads CASSKGPGFNQPQHF. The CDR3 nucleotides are TGTGCCAGCAGCAAGGGGCCAGGATTTAATCAGCCCCAGCATTTT.

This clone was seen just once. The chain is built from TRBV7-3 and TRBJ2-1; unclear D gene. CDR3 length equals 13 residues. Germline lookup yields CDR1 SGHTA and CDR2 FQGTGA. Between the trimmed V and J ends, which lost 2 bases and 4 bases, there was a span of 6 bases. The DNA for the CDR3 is TGTGCCAGCAGCTTACAGGTTTACAATGAGCAGTTCTTC. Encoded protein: CASSLQVYNEQFF.

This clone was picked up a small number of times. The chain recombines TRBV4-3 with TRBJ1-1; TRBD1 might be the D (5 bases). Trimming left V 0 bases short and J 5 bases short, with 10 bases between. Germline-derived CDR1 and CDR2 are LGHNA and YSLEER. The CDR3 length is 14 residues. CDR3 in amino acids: CASSQEARGTEAFF. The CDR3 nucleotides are TGCGCCAGCAGCCAAGAGGCTAGGGGAACTGAAGCTTTCTTT.

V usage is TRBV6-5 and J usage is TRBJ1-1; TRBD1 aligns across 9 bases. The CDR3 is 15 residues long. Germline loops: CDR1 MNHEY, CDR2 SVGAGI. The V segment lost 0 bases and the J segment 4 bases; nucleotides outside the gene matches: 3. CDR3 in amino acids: CASSYSRQGGTEAFF. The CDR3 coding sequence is TGTGCCAGCAGTTACTCGAGACAGGGGGGCACTGAAGCTTTCTTT.

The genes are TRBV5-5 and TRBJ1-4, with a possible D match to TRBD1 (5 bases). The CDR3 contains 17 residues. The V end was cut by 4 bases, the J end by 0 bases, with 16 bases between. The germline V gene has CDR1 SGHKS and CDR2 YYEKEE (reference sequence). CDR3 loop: CASSPGYGPATNEKLFF. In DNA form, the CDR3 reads TGTGCCAGCAGCCCAGGGTACGGCCCAGCAACTAATGAAAAACTGTTTTTT.

DNA of the CDR3: TGTGCCAGCAGCCTTACTAACTACGAGCAGTACTTC. Encoded protein: CASSLTNYEQYF. The chain is built from TRBV7-9 and TRBJ2-7; D not resolved. Trimming shortened V by 5 bases and J by 3 bases, and 8 bases separated the two germline ends. This CDR3 is 12 amino acids long. Germline CDR1 reads SEHNR; CDR2 reads FQNEAQ (reference sequence).

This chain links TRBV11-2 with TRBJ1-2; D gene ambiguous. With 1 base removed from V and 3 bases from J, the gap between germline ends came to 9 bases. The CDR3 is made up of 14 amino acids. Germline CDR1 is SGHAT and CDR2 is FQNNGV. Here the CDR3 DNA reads TGTGCCAGCAGCTTAGGTGTGGGAGACTATGGCTACACCTTC. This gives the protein CASSLGVGDYGYTF.

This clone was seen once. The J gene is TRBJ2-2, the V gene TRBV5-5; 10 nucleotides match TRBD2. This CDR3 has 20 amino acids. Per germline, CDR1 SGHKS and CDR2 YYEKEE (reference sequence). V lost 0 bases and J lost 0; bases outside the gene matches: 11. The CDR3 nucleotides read TGTGCCAGCAGCTTGGATGTACGTCTAGCGGGGGTAACGAACACCGGGGAGCTGTTTTTT. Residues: CASSLDVRLAGVTNTGELFF.